This is a list of T cell receptor beta chains from one sample in a study of beta chain features in type 1 diabetes. This table comes from immunoSEQ multiplex PCR, and its TCRdb copy is limited to in-frame clones, with some not included. The table has 300,000 or so clones, roughly 14% seen once. Input material: naive CD4+ T cells from blood. Every receptor here comes from a woman between 18 and 29 years old with type 1 diabetes. Each CDR3 is given with its conserved first and last residue. Each record gives: D gene, clone size, J gene, V gene, CDR3 protein, CDR3 DNA. The D gene is left open where the match is weak. Part of the rows lack a size; the others show once, few, many or a class for expanded clones.

>.|few|TRBJ1-2|TRBV28
CASREDSDGYTF
TGTGCCAGCAGAGAGGACAGTGATGGCTACACCTTC
>TRBD1|.|TRBJ2-5|TRBV11-2
CASSPTGGGETQYF
TGTGCCAGCAGCCCCACAGGGGGCGGAGAGACCCAGTACTTC
>.|.|TRBJ1-5|TRBV2
CASSRNTGNQPQHF
TGTGCCAGCAGCCGAAACACAGGGAATCAGCCCCAGCATTTT
>.|.|TRBJ2-1|TRBV4-1
CASSQDPGKGTQFF
TGCGCCAGCAGCCAAGACCCCGGGAAGGGTACGCAGTTCTTC
>TRBD1|.|TRBJ2-3|TRBV7-2
CASSFDRGRDTQYF
TGTGCCAGCAGCTTTGACAGGGGGCGGGATACGCAGTATTTT
>.|few|TRBJ1-1|TRBV7-9
CASSQVPRQQNTEAFF
TGTGCCAGCAGCCAAGTCCCCAGACAGCAGAACACTGAAGCTTTCTTT
>TRBD2|.|TRBJ2-3|TRBV11-2
CASSSRGAGAGADTQYF
TGTGCCAGCAGCTCCCGAGGGGCGGGAGCGGGAGCAGATACGCAGTATTTT
>TRBD1|.|TRBJ2-5|TRBV11-3
CASSPGQGLYQETQYF
TGTGCCAGCAGCCCAGGACAGGGTCTGTACCAAGAGACCCAGTACTTC
>TRBD2|few|TRBJ2-1|TRBV28
CASSRTHSGDNEQFF
TGTGCCAGCAGTCGGACCCATAGCGGGGACAATGAGCAGTTCTTC
>TRBD2|few|TRBJ2-7|TRBV9
CASSLGWTSGSYEQYF
TGTGCCAGCAGCCTCGGATGGACTAGCGGGAGCTACGAGCAGTACTTC
>.|.|TRBJ1-2|TRBV10-3
CAISDLGDYGYTF
TGTGCCATCAGTGATCTAGGAGACTATGGCTACACCTTC
>.|few|TRBJ1-1|TRBV7-8
CASSPRRVSDTEAFF
TGTGCCAGCAGCCCCCGCAGGGTGTCGGACACTGAAGCTTTCTTT
>.|.|TRBJ2-6|TRBV7-2
CASSFTGTGANVLTF
TGTGCCAGCAGCTTCACAGGGACAGGGGCCAACGTCCTGACTTTC
>.|once|TRBJ2-5|TRBV6-5
CASSYSMTVETQYF
TGTGCCAGCAGTTACTCGATGACTGTGGAGACCCAGTACTTC
>.|.|TRBJ2-7|TRBV28
CASSLERAGSYEQYF
TGTGCCAGCAGTTTGGAGCGGGCTGGTTCCTACGAGCAGTACTTC
>.|few|TRBJ2-4|TRBV28
CAVGDSGAKNIQYF
TGTGCCGTCGGGGATAGCGGAGCCAAAAACATTCAGTACTTC
>TRBD1|few|TRBJ2-7|TRBV4-2
CASSRDRAYEQYF
TGTGCCAGCAGCCGTGACAGGGCCTACGAGCAGTACTTC
>TRBD2|.|TRBJ2-1|TRBV19
CASSRGLAYDNEQFF
TGTGCCAGTAGTAGAGGACTAGCGTACGACAATGAGCAGTTCTTC
>.|few|TRBJ2-1|TRBV6-5
CASSYSGLRNEQFF
TGTGCCAGCAGTTACTCGGGACTGAGAAATGAGCAGTTCTTC
>TRBD2|.|TRBJ2-2|TRBV7-2
CASSFGLAGGNFGELFF
TGTGCCAGCAGCTTCGGACTAGCGGGAGGGAATTTCGGGGAGCTGTTTTTT
>.|.|TRBJ1-5|TRBV30
CAWKSGTVAGQPQHF
TGTGCCTGGAAATCCGGCACCGTGGCGGGTCAGCCCCAGCATTTT
>.|.|TRBJ2-5|TRBV5-1
CASRRQATGETQYF
TGCGCCAGCAGACGACAGGCGACGGGGGAGACCCAGTACTTC
>TRBD2|.|TRBJ2-5|TRBV5-1
CASSLARTSGQETQYF
TGCGCCAGCAGCTTGGCGCGAACTAGCGGGCAAGAGACCCAGTACTTC
>.|.|TRBJ2-5|TRBV2
CASNREKITLETQYF
TGTGCCAGCAACCGGGAGAAGATTACACTAGAGACCCAGTACTTC
>TRBD1|.|TRBJ2-4|TRBV6-6
CASSYRQGTKNIQYF
TGTGCCAGCAGCTACCGACAGGGGACCAAAAACATTCAGTACTTC
>.|few|TRBJ2-6|TRBV15
CATSREGATSGANVLTF
TGTGCCACCAGCCGTGAAGGGGCGACCTCTGGGGCCAACGTCCTGACTTTC
>TRBD2|.|TRBJ2-5|TRBV30
CAWKWEGETQYF
TGTGCCTGGAAATGGGAGGGAGAGACCCAGTACTTC
>.|few|TRBJ2-6|TRBV2
CASTSSGANVLTF
TGTGCCAGCACTAGCTCTGGGGCCAACGTCCTGACTTTC
>.|.|TRBJ2-3|TRBV27
CASSPGVMTDTQYF
TGTGCCAGCTCTCCGGGAGTTATGACAGATACGCAGTATTTT
>TRBD1|.|TRBJ1-1|TRBV9
CASSPQTGRTEAFF
TGTGCCAGCAGCCCCCAGACAGGGCGAACTGAAGCTTTCTTT
>TRBD2|.|TRBJ2-1|TRBV9
CASSLRLAGGPYNEQFF
TGTGCCAGCAGCCTTCGACTAGCGGGAGGGCCCTACAATGAGCAGTTCTTC
>.|few|TRBJ2-1|TRBV19
CASSIRAPIMRQFF
TGTGCCAGTAGTATCAGGGCTCCCATAATGAGACAGTTCTTC
>TRBD2|few|TRBJ2-3|TRBV28
CASRRGGLGTQYF
TGTGCCAGCAGACGGGGGGGGCTTGGTACGCAGTATTTT
>.|.|TRBJ2-7|TRBV18
CASSPGTPYEQYF
TGTGCCAGCTCGCCCGGGACACCCTACGAGCAGTACTTC
>TRBD1|.|TRBJ1-2|TRBV25-1
CASSELGDSPLGGYTF
TGTGCCAGCAGTGAATTAGGGGACAGCCCCCTAGGAGGCTACACCTTC
>.|few|TRBJ2-1|TRBV18
CASSPGPNEQFF
TGTGCCAGCTCACCAGGCCCCAATGAGCAGTTCTTC
>.|.|TRBJ2-1|TRBV28
CASSGSGSSYNEQFF
TGTGCCAGCAGTGGCTCAGGATCCTCCTACAATGAGCAGTTCTTC